Listed here are 22 T cell receptor beta chains from one sample, sequenced in a study of shared clonotypes between healthy human individuals. The protocol was immunoSEQ multiplex PCR, while the TCRdb copy is restricted to in-frame clones and leaves out a portion. The repertoire consists of 180,000 or so clones, with about 93% occurring once and the leading ten covering 0.067%. The sequenced sample consisted of naive CD4+ T cells sorted from blood. The subset is: CD45RA+ positively selected. Receptors were obtained from a woman in her twenties or thirties in good health.

This sequence joins TRBV7-2 and TRBJ1-3; the D is unclear. The V end lost 1 base, the J end lost 3 bases, and 7 bases lay between the germline ends. Germline V CDR1 and CDR2: SGHTA, FQGNSA. The CDR3 totals 14 residues. Here the CDR3 DNA reads TGTGCCAGCAGCTTAGTTAAGTTTGGAAACACCATATATTTT. Its translation is CASSLVKFGNTIYF.

V gene TRBV4-2 combines with J gene TRBJ1-1, with D tentatively TRBD1 (6 bases). Germline assignment: CDR1 LGHNA and CDR2 YNFKEQ. V lost 0 bases to trimming and J lost 5 bases, with 13 bases between them. The CDR3 covers 15 residues. The CDR3 region is CASSQEVQGGTEAFF. In DNA form, the CDR3 reads TGTGCCAGCAGCCAAGAGGTACAGGGAGGTACTGAAGCTTTCTTT.

Here the CDR3 reads CASFPPGQTHEQYF. DNA for the CDR3: TGTGCCAGCTTTCCTCCGGGACAGACCCACGAGCAGTACTTC. J is TRBJ2-7 and V is TRBV7-9; 7 positions agree with TRBD1. Trimming removed 8 bases from V and 5 bases from J; junction bases left unmatched: 12. Looked up from germline, CDR1 is SEHNR and CDR2 is FQNEAQ (reference sequence). The CDR3 extends over 14 amino acids.

This chain connects TRBV2 to TRBJ2-7, with D possibly called TRBD1 or TRBD2 (5 bases each). From germline, CDR1 is SNHLY and CDR2 FYNNEI. This CDR3 is built from 13 residues. V lost 8 bases to trimming and J lost 2 bases, with 13 bases between them. CDR3 DNA sequence: TGTGCCAGCCACCGGGACGGGACCTACGAGCAGTACTTC. It specifies CASHRDGTYEQYF.

V and J are TRBV5-4 and TRBJ2-7; 13 bases are a match to TRBD2. This CDR3 contains 16 residues. With V trimmed by 4 bases and J by 0 bases, 4 bases remained unmatched. CDR1 is SGHNT and CDR2 is YYREEE in the germline V gene (reference sequence). The CDR3 region has the DNA TGTGCCAGCAGCGCAGGACTAGCGGGAGCCTCCTACGAGCAGTACTTC. This gives the protein CASSAGLAGASYEQYF.

The gene calls are TRBV28 and TRBJ2-7; D unresolved. The germline CDR1 and CDR2 sequences are MDHEN and SYDVKM. The CDR3 totals 12 residues. V lost 5 bases, J lost 6 bases, and 11 bases lay in between. The CDR3 spells CASSIPDREQYF. Written as DNA, the CDR3 is TGTGCCAGCAGTATACCCGACCGCGAGCAGTACTTC.

The rearrangement uses TRBV30 and TRBJ2-5; D is perhaps TRBD2 (7 bases). Germline V gene lookup returns CDR1 GTSNPN and CDR2 SVGIG (reference sequence). V was shortened by 8 bases and J by 2 bases, with 21 bases between the two germline ends. This CDR3 comprises 15 residues. The CDR3 DNA reads as TGTGCCCTGGGGGGCTATAGGCGGGGGCAAGAGACCCAGTACTTC. It yields the protein CALGGYRRGQETQYF. Combining the CDR3 with reference TRBV30 and TRBJ2-5 gives the whole variable domain SQTIHQWPATLVQPVGSPLSLECTVEGTSNPNLYWYRQAAGRGLQLLFYSVGIGQISSEVPQNLSASRPQDRQFILSSKKLLLSDSGFYLCALGGYRRGQETQYFGPGTRLLVL.

This sequence joins TRBV19 and TRBJ1-5; TRBD1 is a possible D gene (6 bases). Germline V gene sequence: CDR1 LNHDA, CDR2 SQIVND (reference sequence). Trimming took 9 bases from V and 2 from J, leaving 14 bases between them. The length of the CDR3 is 14 residues. CDR3 sequence (DNA): TGTGCCAGCAACCTTAGACAGGGCAATCAGCCCCAGCATTTT. The encoded protein is CASNLRQGNQPQHF.

The rearrangement uses TRBV6-5 and TRBJ2-7; D is uncertain. Trimming pared 6 bases from V and 0 bases from J, leaving 12 bases between. This CDR3 region has 14 residues. CDR1 and CDR2 from the germline V gene are MNHEY and SVGAGI. The CDR3 region has the DNA TGTGCCAGCAGCTTCGTGGCCGGCTCCTACGAGCAGTACTTC. Translation gives CASSFVAGSYEQYF.

The chain carries TRBV5-1 and TRBJ1-1, with D unresolved. Between the trimmed V and J ends, which lost 0 bases and 5 bases, there was a span of 11 bases. Germline CDR1 is SGHRS and CDR2 is YFSETQ. This CDR3 is 14 amino acids long. CDR3 DNA sequence: TGCGCCAGCAGCTTGGCACTCGGTGGGACTGAAGCTTTCTTT. This gives the protein CASSLALGGTEAFF.

This rearrangement joins TRBV4-1 to TRBJ2-7, with 12 bases aligning to TRBD2. The germline gives CDR1 MGHRA, CDR2 YSYEKL. With 0 bases clipped from V and 5 bases from J, the junction kept 5 bases outside the gene matches. CDR3 length equals 16 residues. CDR3 sequence (DNA): TGCGCCAGCAGCCAAGATCGGACTAGCGGGAACCACGAGCAGTACTTC. Encoded protein: CASSQDRTSGNHEQYF.

The chain joins TRBV27 to TRBJ2-6, with 9 bases fitting TRBD1. Per the germline V gene, CDR1 is MNHEY and CDR2 is SMNVEV (reference sequence). CDR3 size: 16 residues. Losses at the gene ends were 5 bases for V and 3 bases for J; bases not matched to a gene: 5. This CDR3 reads CASSPGQGGGANVLTF. The DNA for the CDR3 is TGTGCCAGCAGTCCGGGACAGGGTGGTGGGGCCAACGTCCTGACTTTC.

This chain links TRBV28 with TRBJ1-1, with 11 nucleotides matching TRBD1. The CDR3 sequence is 15 residues long. Germline V gene lookup returns CDR1 MDHEN and CDR2 SYDVKM. After removal of 7 bases from V and 3 bases from J, the junction contained 7 bases not matched to a gene. The CDR3 DNA reads TGTGCCAGCACCCTACCGGGACAGGGGGACACTGAAGCTTTCTTT. Protein sequence: CASTLPGQGDTEAFF.

This clone has a single count. The chain employs TRBV27 and TRBJ1-2; 7 nucleotides match TRBD1. CDR3 size: 17 residues. Germline CDR1 is MNHEY and CDR2 is SMNVEV (reference sequence). The V segment lost 5 bases and the J segment 8 bases; nucleotides outside the gene matches: 20. CDR3 coding DNA: TGTGCCAGCAGTCTGACGTGGGACACAGGGGAACTGGGGGGCTACACCTTC. Its translation is CASSLTWDTGELGGYTF.

The rearrangement joins TRBV9 to TRBJ2-7; 8 positions agree with TRBD2. Germline CDR1 SGDLS, CDR2 YYNGEE. Unmatched junction bases numbered 4, after V lost 6 bases and J lost 5 bases. This CDR3 contains 12 residues. The CDR3 spells CASKGLENEQYF. The CDR3 DNA is TGTGCCAGCAAGGGACTAGAGAACGAGCAGTACTTC.

The rearrangement uses TRBV5-1 and TRBJ1-1; tentative D call: TRBD1 (5 bases). Germline values: CDR1 SGHRS, CDR2 YFSETQ. Trimming took off 2 bases at V and 7 bases at J, with 15 bases between the two ends. This CDR3 is built from 14 residues. In nucleotides, the CDR3 is TGCGCCAGCAGCTTCATACAGGAAGCGGGTGAAGCTTTCTTT. Protein sequence: CASSFIQEAGEAFF.

The chain carries TRBV30 and TRBJ1-4; maybe TRBD1 (6 bases). V lost 3 bases to trimming and J lost 1 base, with 9 bases between them. From germline, CDR1 is GTSNPN and CDR2 SVGIG (reference sequence). CDR3 length: 14 amino acids. The CDR3 here is CAWSRTVTNEKLFF. The CDR3, as DNA: TGTGCCTGGAGCCGGACAGTAACTAATGAAAAACTGTTTTTT.

This chain connects TRBV27 to TRBJ2-3; 15 nucleotides agree with TRBD2. The CDR3 has 17 residues. Germline values: CDR1 MNHEY, CDR2 SMNVEV (reference sequence). V was clipped by 6 bases and J by 6 bases; unmatched bases: 10. DNA of the CDR3: TGTGCCAGCAGGAATGGACTAGCGGGAGGGCCAAGGGATACGCAGTATTTT. Amino acid sequence: CASRNGLAGGPRDTQYF.

The J gene is TRBJ1-1, the V gene TRBV2, with 8 bases aligning to TRBD1. The germline gives CDR1 SNHLY, CDR2 FYNNEI. The junction had 6 bases not matched to a gene; V was cut back by 5 bases and J by 4 bases. This CDR3 has 14 residues. This CDR3 reads CASSKTGGLTEAFF. For the CDR3, the DNA is TGTGCCAGCAGTAAAACAGGGGGACTCACTGAAGCTTTCTTT.

In this sample, this clone turned up a few times. This rearrangement joins TRBV2 to TRBJ2-7, with TRBD2 matching over 7 bases. The CDR3 extends over 15 amino acids. V shed 6 bases, J shed 3 bases, and the junction held 11 bases outside the gene matches. Per germline, CDR1 SNHLY and CDR2 FYNNEI. The CDR3 is CASSPILARNYEQYF. DNA for the CDR3: TGTGCCAGCAGCCCTATACTAGCGAGAAACTACGAGCAGTACTTC.

Comments on this clone: Germline is not matched at one junction end, which may reflect a read error. The sample holds other DNA sequences that translate to the same CDR3. CDR3 sequence reads: CASSPTGDRGNEQYF. CDR3 DNA sequence: TGTGCCAGCAGCCCCACCGGGGACAGGGGCAACGAACAGTACTTC. The rearrangement links TRBV7-2 to TRBJ2-7; TRBD1 matches 10 bases. This CDR3 contains 15 residues. In germline, CDR1 is SGHTA, CDR2 FQGNSA.

The rearrangement joins TRBV5-4 to TRBJ2-1; D gene uncertain. V lost 3 bases and J lost 5, with 12 bases in between. Looked up from germline, CDR1 is SGHNT and CDR2 is YYREEE (reference sequence). This CDR3 contains 14 residues. CDR3 in DNA: TGTGCCAGCAGCTCCCCACCCCCCAACAATGAGCAGTTCTTC. This sequence encodes CASSSPPPNNEQFF.